This TCR beta chain was recorded in a study of cytomegalovirus exposure and HLA in healthy donors. The overall study: Of all 400 or so donors who were genotyped, 81% belonged to the Caucasian-associated ancestry cluster.

Whole-study results and caveats: A later analysis showed HLA-associated TCR beta chains outstripping equally common others in clonal expansion.

It was with 60 Vbeta and 13 Jbeta primers that the PCR ran. Profiling relied on immunoSEQ multiplex PCR, and the TCRdb table lists in-frame clones only, not all of them. This sample has approximately 130,000 clones, with around 83% found just once. Trimming shortened V by 4 bases and J by 0 bases, and 7 bases separated the two germline ends. The CDR3 has 14 amino acids. Per germline, CDR1 MNHEY and CDR2 SVGAGI. Healthy bone marrow donors made up the donor group. With respect to this clone: Its target is unknown.

J is TRBJ1-5 and V is TRBV6-5; the D gene is possibly TRBD1 (5 bases). Sequenced input: PBMCs. The receptor's source is a man aged 45-60 years in good health and CMV-seronegative. CDR3 region: CASSSGYSNQPQHF. The CDR3 bases are TGTGCCAGCAGTTCAGGGTATAGCAATCAGCCCCAGCATTTT.